These 15 T cell receptor beta chains were all obtained from the same sample, sequenced in a study of molecular identifiers for immune sequencing clone quantification (dated by TCRdb to 2016 to 2018). Receptor libraries were prepared by PCR. This sample was sequenced with a NextSeq 500. The public reads were run again by TCRdb, first through fastp at Q25 and then through MiXCR, and only productive beta chains were kept. Records with the same CDR3 protein are collapsed into one entry carrying the most frequent genes and DNA. The sample contains some 100,000 distinct CDR3 sequences, under 40% of them found a single time. Together, the top ten hold around 4.2% of the sample. What was sequenced was naive CD8+ T cells from blood, with Jurkat cell RNA spiked in. What the cell subset or site label conveys for this sample: FACS-sorted CD8+CD4-CCR7+CD45RA+ naive T cells. These receptors originate from a human donor in good health. Some libraries in this study had Jurkat cell RNA spiked in.

This clonotype was picked up a small number of times. The junction shows a germline mismatch at one end, possibly a read error. The V and J genes are TRBV12-3 or TRBV12-4 and TRBJ1-5; D gene uncertain. The CDR3 totals 18 residues. Here the CDR3 reads CASCLDGSLGYSNQPQHF. CDR3 nucleotides: TGTGCCAGCTGTTTGGATGGCAGCCTGGGGTATAGCAATCAGCCCCAGCATTTT.

This clonotype showed up just a few times. The rearrangement links TRBV20-1 to TRBJ1-3; 10 bases align to TRBD1. Germline V lookup: CDR1 DFQATT, CDR2 SNEGSKA (reference sequence). CDR3 length equals 20 residues. Losses at the gene ends were 1 base for V and 0 bases for J; bases not matched to a gene: 15. In DNA form, the CDR3 reads TGCAGTGCTAGAGGGGAGACAGGGGGCTACAAGATTAGCTCTGGAAACACCATATATTTT. Protein product: CSARGETGGYKISSGNTIYF.

The genes are TRBV9 and TRBJ2-1; TRBD2 might be the D (6 bases). This CDR3 contains 13 residues. V lost 0 bases and J 9 bases, leaving 10 bases between the germline ends. CDR1 and CDR2 (germline): SGDLS, YYNGEE. CDR3 nucleotide sequence: TGTGCCAGCAGCGTAGGGGGAGGAGGTGAGCAGTTCTTC. Residues: CASSVGGGGEQFF.

In its sample, this clonotype was seen many times. The chain employs TRBV24-1 and TRBJ2-3, with D possibly matching TRBD2 (6 bases). The CDR3 sequence is 15 residues long. CDR1 is KGHDR and CDR2 is SFDVKD in the germline V gene. V dropped 3 bases and J dropped 2 bases, with 11 bases sitting between them. CDR3 sequence: CATSDPSRDTDTQYF. The DNA for the CDR3 is TGTGCCACCAGTGATCCCTCGCGGGACACAGATACGCAGTATTTT.

In its sample, this clonotype was seen many times. The chain couples TRBV29-1 to TRBJ2-3; a weak D match, TRBD2 (6 bases). V lost 3 bases to trimming and J lost 4 bases, with 14 bases between them. The CDR3 length is 14 residues. The V gene's germline CDR1 is SQVTM and CDR2 ANQGSEA. The CDR3 DNA reads TGCAGCGTTGATCCGGGAGTAGGGCCAGATACGCAGTATTTT. Encoded protein: CSVDPGVGPDTQYF.

This clonotype turned up a few times. This rearrangement joins TRBV5-6 to TRBJ2-1; unclear D gene. In germline, CDR1 is SGHDT, CDR2 YYEEEE. The CDR3 has 15 residues. The germline V and J ends were trimmed by 0 bases and 0 bases, with 7 bases remaining between them. The CDR3 spells CASSLGRYSYNEQFF. CDR3 in DNA: TGTGCCAGCAGCTTGGGACGGTACTCCTACAATGAGCAGTTCTTC.

This clonotype was observed many times. This chain links TRBV29-1 with TRBJ2-5; D tentatively reads TRBD1 or TRBD2 (5 bases each). Germline CDR1 SQVTM, CDR2 ANQGSEA. This CDR3 comprises 15 residues. The ends were cut back, 0 bases at V and 5 bases at J, with 16 bases in the middle. CDR3 nucleotides: TGCAGCGTTGAAGATCTGGATCCGGGGCTGGAGACCCAGTACTTC. Translating gives CSVEDLDPGLETQYF.

This chain uses TRBV24-1 with TRBJ2-1; D is undetermined. V was trimmed by 7 bases and J by 4 bases, leaving 4 bases between them. Germline CDR1 reads KGHDR; CDR2 reads SFDVKD. The CDR3 consists of 11 residues. This CDR3 is CATRSYNEQFF. The DNA for the CDR3 is TGTGCCACCAGGTCTTACAATGAGCAGTTCTTC.

The sample holds many counts of this clonotype. This rearrangement joins TRBV24-1 to TRBJ2-3, with unresolved D. Germline V gives CDR1 KGHDR, CDR2 SFDVKD. Trimming removed 0 bases from V and 4 bases from J, with 10 bases in between. The CDR3 has 15 amino acids. CDR3 amino acids: CATSDLIVPPDTQYF. In DNA, the CDR3 is TGTGCCACCAGTGATTTGATTGTCCCACCAGATACGCAGTATTTT.

Turning to this clonotype: A read error may be the cause here, since a much bigger clone is one base away. The chain joins TRBV13 to TRBJ2-7; D unresolved. The germline gives CDR1 PRHDT, CDR2 FYEKMQ (reference sequence). The CDR3 totals 12 residues. CDR3 sequence (DNA): TGTGCCAGCGGCTTAACGAGGCACGAGCAGTACTTC. This translates into CASGLTRHEQYF.

V gene TRBV4-2 combines with J gene TRBJ2-3, with TRBD2 matching over 8 bases. Trimming cost V 4 bases and J 5 bases; bases outside gene matches: 5. Germline-derived CDR1 and CDR2 are LGHNA and YNFKEQ. The CDR3 sequence is 14 residues long. CDR3: CASSPGLELDTQYF. The CDR3 bases are TGTGCCAGCAGCCCGGGACTAGAATTAGATACGCAGTATTTT.

On this clonotype: Germline and junction disagree at one end, which may indicate a read error. V usage is TRBV7-9 and J usage is TRBJ2-3, with a weak D call TRBD2 (6 bases). The germline V gene encodes CDR1 SEHNR and CDR2 FQNEAQ (reference sequence). The CDR3 is 16 amino acids. CDR3 protein: CACSLLVEGAADTQYF. For the CDR3, the DNA is TGTGCCTGCAGCTTATTAGTGGAGGGCGCGGCAGATACGCAGTATTTT.

The sample holds many counts of this clonotype. The chain carries TRBV5-6 and TRBJ2-7; the D call may be TRBD1 or TRBD2 (5 bases each). CDR1 is SGHDT and CDR2 is YYEEEE in the germline V gene. This CDR3 comprises 14 residues. V was trimmed by 6 bases and J by 5 bases, leaving 18 bases between them. This CDR3 reads CASTLGTAWNEQYF. The CDR3 DNA is TGTGCCAGCACACTTGGGACCGCCTGGAACGAGCAGTACTTC.

The V and J genes are TRBV12-5 and TRBJ1-5, with 8 positions matching TRBD1. This CDR3 comprises 18 residues. Germline lookup yields CDR1 LGHNT and CDR2 FRNRAP. V lost 4 bases and J lost 6; bases outside the gene matches: 17. CDR3 region: CASGWVSRTGPRTQPQHF. DNA for the CDR3: TGTGCTAGTGGTTGGGTGTCGAGGACAGGGCCCCGCACTCAGCCCCAGCATTTT.

This clonotype was seen only once. The chain joins TRBV9 to TRBJ1-5; 9 bases agree with TRBD1. The CDR3 consists of 14 residues. V shed 7 bases and J 3 bases; nucleotides not matched to a gene: 5. The germline V gene encodes CDR1 SGDLS and CDR2 YYNGEE. The CDR3 spells CASCGDRVNQPQHF. The CDR3 bases are TGTGCCAGCTGCGGGGACAGGGTCAATCAGCCCCAGCATTTT.